Shown below are 20 T cell receptor beta chains from a single sample sequenced in a study of T cells after yellow fever vaccination. TCRdb analysed the 5' RACE reads with MiXCR anew, one entry per CDR3 protein. The repertoire holds about 320,000 distinct CDR3 sequences, with roughly 4.3% as singletons. The material was PBMCs, obtained 15 days after the yellow fever booster vaccination. All receptors come from a man in his late teens or twenties who received the YFV17D yellow fever vaccine.

The rearrangement joins TRBV10-2 to TRBJ2-7, with D tentatively TRBD2 (5 bases). The CDR3 spans 13 residues. Germline V gene lookup returns CDR1 WSHSY and CDR2 SAAADI. V was trimmed by 3 bases and J by 4 bases, leaving 10 bases between them. The DNA of the CDR3 is TGCGCCAGCAGTGATTTAGGCGGGTACGAGCAGTACGTC. This translates into CASSDLGGYEQYV.

This clonotype was counted at least ten times. The V gene is TRBV6-2 or TRBV6-3, the J gene TRBJ1-6; D perhaps matches TRBD1 (5 bases). V was clipped by 5 bases and J by 10 bases, with 15 bases between them. From germline, CDR1 is MNHEY and CDR2 SVGEGT. This CDR3 region has 14 residues. CDR3 bases: TGTGCCAGCAGTCGAACAGGAAGGAGCTCACCCCTCCACTTT. This translates into CASSRTGRSSPLHF.

The chain couples TRBV10-3 to TRBJ1-2, with 7 bases identical to TRBD1. J was trimmed by 7 bases and V by 10 bases; bases with no gene match: 18. The V gene's germline CDR1 is ENHRY and CDR2 SYGVKD. The CDR3 length is 15 residues. The chain's CDR3 is CATRVHENRGGGYTF. The CDR3 DNA reads TGTGCCACCCGGGTCCATGAGAACAGGGGCGGTGGCTACACCTTC.

The rearrangement joins TRBV29-1 to TRBJ1-2; no clear D. The CDR3 is 11 amino acids. Germline CDR1 SQVTM, CDR2 ANQGSEA. Trimming stripped 4 bases from V and 2 bases from J, with 5 bases between. This CDR3 is CSVVVNYGYTF. The CDR3 DNA reads as TGCAGCGTTGTCGTCAACTATGGCTACACCTTC. Using reference TRBV29-1 and TRBJ1-2 for the parts outside the CDR3, the full variable domain is SAVISQKPSRDICQRGTSLTIQCQVDSQVTMMFWYRQQPGQSLTLIATANQGSEATYESGFVIDKFPISRPNLTFSTLTVSNMSPEDSSIYLCSVVVNYGYTFGSGTRLTVV.

Written as DNA, the CDR3 is TGCGCCAGCAGCCAAGCGTTGTGGAATTCACCCCTCCACTTT. Amino acids: CASSQALWNSPLHF. The chain has TRBV4-3 and TRBJ1-6; D remains ambiguous. V was trimmed by 1 base and J by 7 bases, leaving 8 bases between them. Germline V gives CDR1 LGHNA, CDR2 YSLEER. The CDR3 runs to 14 residues.

This clonotype was counted only a few times. The chain is built from TRBV12-3 or TRBV12-4 and TRBJ2-7, with D possibly matching TRBD2 (5 bases). This CDR3 comprises 14 residues. Trimming took 3 bases from V and 3 from J, leaving 12 bases between them. The CDR3 loop reads CASSFGKRVYEQYF. In nucleotides, the CDR3 is TGTGCCAGCAGTTTCGGGAAACGTGTCTACGAGCAGTACTTC.

This clonotype appeared a single time. V usage is TRBV6-4 and J usage is TRBJ1-5; 7 bases are a match to TRBD1. CDR1 and CDR2 from the germline V gene are MRHNA and SNTAGT. V was clipped by 2 bases and J by 3 bases; unmatched bases: 7. This CDR3 is 16 amino acids long. The CDR3 sequence is CASSDPGTAINQPQHF. The CDR3 nucleotides are TGTGCCAGCAGTGACCCCGGGACAGCCATCAATCAGCCCCAGCATTTT.

As for this clonotype: Since a much larger clone is just one base distant, this may be a read error. The gene calls are TRBV4-1 and TRBJ1-1, with a weak D call TRBD1 (5 bases). The CDR3 has 14 amino acids. CDR1 and CDR2 (germline): MGHRA, YSYEKL. The CDR3 DNA is TGCGCCGGCAGCCAAGCCCCGGGGGGCACTGAAGCTTTCTTT. This codes for CAGSQAPGGTEAFF.

This clonotype was detected many times. The V gene is TRBV10-3, the J gene TRBJ2-7; D ambiguous. The CDR3 has 12 amino acids. Germline V gene lookup returns CDR1 ENHRY and CDR2 SYGVKD. V lost 0 bases and J lost 2, with 2 bases in between. CDR3 sequence: CAISESAYEQYV. The CDR3 DNA reads as TGTGCCATCAGTGAGTCGGCCTACGAGCAGTACGTC.

The rearrangement joins TRBV12-3 or TRBV12-4 to TRBJ1-6, with D possibly TRBD1 on 5 matching bases. CDR3 length: 15 amino acids. Trimming took 6 bases from V and 6 from J, leaving 15 bases between them. The CDR3 DNA is TGTGCCAGCAGGGACCAGGGTTTATTTAATTCACCCCTCCACTTT. This encodes CASRDQGLFNSPLHF.

A few counts support this clonotype. The chain employs TRBV2 and TRBJ2-7, with D possibly being TRBD1 (5 bases). CDR1 and CDR2 from the germline V gene are SNHLY and FYNNEI. CDR3 length: 12 amino acids. V lost 7 bases to trimming and J lost 6 bases, with 13 bases between them. CDR3 DNA: TGTGCCAGCATCAGGGAATTCAGCGAGCAGTACGTC. Translating it yields CASIREFSEQYV.

This clonotype has just a few counts. This chain joins TRBV10-2 and TRBJ2-2, with D maybe TRBD1 (5 bases). V dropped 7 bases and J dropped 7 bases, with 16 bases sitting between them. Looked up from germline, CDR1 is WSHSY and CDR2 is SAAADI. The CDR3 covers 14 residues. The CDR3 coding sequence is TGCGCCAGCAAGATACAGGTGGTAGGCGGGGAGCTGTTTTTT. The encoded protein is CASKIQVVGGELFF.

Ten or more counts support this clonotype. V usage is TRBV4-3 and J usage is TRBJ2-3, with TRBD1 identical over 8 bases. Germline V gene lookup returns CDR1 LGHNA and CDR2 YSLEER. The V and J ends lost 7 bases and 8 bases, in that order; junction bases with no gene match: 8. This CDR3 region has 13 residues. CDR3 loop: CASTGQGHSTQYF. For the CDR3, the DNA is TGCGCCAGCACAGGACAGGGCCATAGTACGCAGTATTTT.

This clonotype was found many times. The chain uses TRBV6-5 and TRBJ2-2, with 7 nucleotides matching TRBD1. This CDR3 contains 12 residues. J gave up 11 bases and V 2 bases, and 2 bases lay outside the gene matches. Per the germline V gene, CDR1 is MNHEY and CDR2 is SVGAGI. Written as DNA, the CDR3 is TGTGCCAGCAGTTACAGGGGGCGCGAGCTGTTTTTT. Amino acids: CASSYRGRELFF.

This clonotype was observed at least ten times. V and J are TRBV10-1 and TRBJ1-6; 7 bases are shared with TRBD1. The V segment lost 9 bases and the J segment 5 bases; nucleotides outside the gene matches: 10. The CDR3 has 15 residues. Germline V CDR1 and CDR2: WNHNN, SYGVQD (reference sequence). The CDR3: CARLDREGDNSPLHF. CDR3 bases: TGCGCCAGGCTCGACAGGGAAGGGGATAATTCACCCCTCCACTTT.

This clonotype was detected only a few times. V is TRBV15 and J is TRBJ2-3; D not certain. The CDR3 has 18 amino acids. Trimming cost V 0 bases and J 3 bases, with 19 bases left between them. Germline CDR1 reads LNHNV; CDR2 reads YYDKDF (reference sequence). DNA of the CDR3: TGTGCCACCAGCAGAGATCATCCGGCCTCCCAATCAACAGATACGCAGTATTTT. Its translation is CATSRDHPASQSTDTQYF.

The chain couples TRBV5-1 to TRBJ2-3, with 11 bases that match TRBD2. This CDR3 comprises 16 residues. The V gene end was trimmed by 2 bases and the J gene end by 0 bases; junction bases not matched to a gene: 2. CDR1 is SGHRS, CDR2 YFSETQ, per germline. CDR3 in DNA: TGCGCCAGCAGCTTTCCTAGCGGGGGGAGCACAGATACGCAGTATTTT. Protein product: CASSFPSGGSTDTQYF. Filled out from reference TRBV5-1 and TRBJ2-3, the complete variable domain reads KAGVTQTPRYLIKTRGQQVTLSCSPISGHRSVSWYQQTPGQGLQFLFEYFSETQRNKGNFPGRFSGRQFSNSRSEMNVSTLELGDSALYLCASSFPSGGSTDTQYFGPGTRLTVL.

The chain has TRBV7-2 and TRBJ2-2, with D uncertain. The CDR3 covers 16 residues. Trimming removed 2 bases at V and 0 bases at J, with 10 bases between. The germline gives CDR1 SGHTA, CDR2 FQGNSA. CDR3 sequence (DNA): TGTGCCAGCAGCTTATTAGGGATATCGAACACCGGGGAGCTGTTTTTT. This translates into CASSLLGISNTGELFF.

This clonotype was detected many times. The chain uses TRBV29-1 and TRBJ2-5; D may be TRBD1 (6 bases). Trimming took off 5 bases at V and 3 bases at J, with 10 bases between the two ends. CDR3 length: 12 amino acids. CDR1 SQVTM and CDR2 ANQGSEA come from the germline V gene. CDR3 in amino acids: CSVRRQEETQYF. The CDR3 DNA sequence: TGCAGCGTTCGCCGACAGGAAGAGACCCAGTACTTC.

At least ten counts were recorded for this clonotype. The rearrangement uses TRBV7-2 and TRBJ1-1; no definite D call. The CDR3 totals 13 residues. CDR1 and CDR2 (germline): SGHTA, FQGNSA. Trimming stripped 5 bases from V and 5 bases from J, with 12 bases between. The CDR3 sequence: CASSTQPGTEAFF. The DNA for the CDR3 is TGTGCCAGCAGCACCCAACCGGGGACTGAAGCTTTCTTT.